This record covers a single T cell receptor beta chain. There is no known antigen for this receptor. No base-level quality is on record; no much larger clone is a single base apart. Looking up the germline V gene yields CDR1 SNHLY and CDR2 FYNNEI. Compared with germline, V lacks 3 bases and J lacks 7 bases; bases without a gene match: 10. The CDR3 holds 17 amino acids from the cysteine to the phenylalanine. The retained sequence is limited to the CDR3, 51 bases, with the frame set at the first base. Separate from the approximately 700-subject first cohort, the validation cohort of roughly 130 subjects was the group to which the donors belonged. This specimen belongs to a study of cytomegalovirus exposure and HLA in healthy donors (dated by TCRdb to 2016 to 2017). Regarding the research as a whole: A later analysis indicated that the 120 validation repertoires were generated on the platform also employed for the 720 or so repertoires of the first cohort. The study aimed to test whether cataloging public T cell receptors could reveal signatures of past pathogen exposure. In addition to the first cohort of 666 subjects, a separate validation cohort of approximately 110 different subjects was used. The study combined high-throughput TCR immunosequencing, statistical association of individual TCRs with disease status, and machine learning to predict cytomegalovirus infection status. What the study reported, not specific to this receptor: It was suggested by the authors that the approach could potentially be generalized to other disease states and immunological phenotypes. Cytomegalovirus status was reported to be diagnosed by the classifier with high specificity and sensitivity in both the original and validation cohorts. Most TCR sequences were seen in very few donors, while some public TCRs were found in many individuals. A later analysis lacked HLA typing for the validation cohort, so it scored co-occurrence in that cohort across all 120 repertoires. In a later analysis, TCRs clustered in the first cohort were found to also tend to co-occur in the 120 validation repertoires, with 90% to 95% of cluster scores above 0. A total of 150 to 200 TCR beta chains were listed by the study as associated with cytomegalovirus. In vitro tests confirmed that a few of the cytomegalovirus-associated TCR beta chains recognize cytomegalovirus antigens.

The protocol used for the library was the immunoSEQ multiplex PCR assay. The original methods were these. To diagnose cytomegalovirus status from the catalog of TCR beta chain sequences, a statistical classification framework was built. Imported from immuneACCESS, the table was reduced by TCRdb to in-frame sequences with V and J called. These copies leave out some clones; in studies compared against another copy, an unresolved V gene accounts for under half, and the cause of the remainder is not known. V, J and clone size were drawn from that table, and D and trimming were deduced from the DNA. The table for this sample lists under 400,000 clones; 70% to 90% of them were counted only once. Jointly, the top ten make up roughly 0.8% of the sample.

Sample: PBMCs. This receptor was identified in a woman aged 18-29 years in good health and CMV-seronegative. The chain joins TRBV2 to TRBJ2-2, and TRBD2 matches 11 of the central bases. In nucleotides, the sequence is TGTGCCAGCAGTGATCCCGGCGTAGCGGGAGGGGTCGGGGAGCTGTTTTTT. This sequence encodes CASSDPGVAGGVGELFF.